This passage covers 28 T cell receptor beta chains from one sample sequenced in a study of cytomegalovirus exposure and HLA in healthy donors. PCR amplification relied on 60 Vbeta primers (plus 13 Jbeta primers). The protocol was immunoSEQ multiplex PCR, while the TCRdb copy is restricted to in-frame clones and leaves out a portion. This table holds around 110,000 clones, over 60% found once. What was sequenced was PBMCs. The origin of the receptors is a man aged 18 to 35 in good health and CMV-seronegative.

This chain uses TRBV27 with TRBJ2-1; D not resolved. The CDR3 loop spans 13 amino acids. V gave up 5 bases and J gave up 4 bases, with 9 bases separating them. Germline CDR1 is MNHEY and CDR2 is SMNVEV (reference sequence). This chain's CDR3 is CASSPPLYNEQFF. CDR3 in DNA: TGTGCCAGCAGTCCCCCTCTTTACAATGAGCAGTTCTTC.

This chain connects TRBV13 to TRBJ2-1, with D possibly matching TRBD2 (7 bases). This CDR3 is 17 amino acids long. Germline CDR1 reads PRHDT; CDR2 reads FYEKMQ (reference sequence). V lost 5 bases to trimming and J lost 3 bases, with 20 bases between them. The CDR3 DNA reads TGTGCCAGCAGCCAGAGGGGGGGACTCAGCGGCTACAATGAGCAGTTCTTC. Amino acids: CASSQRGGLSGYNEQFF.

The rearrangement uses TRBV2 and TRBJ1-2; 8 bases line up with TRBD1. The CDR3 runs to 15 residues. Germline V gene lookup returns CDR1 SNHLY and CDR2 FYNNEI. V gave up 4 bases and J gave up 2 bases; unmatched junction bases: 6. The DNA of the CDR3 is TGTGCCAGCAGTGGACGGACAGGGTCAAACTATGGCTACACCTTC. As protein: CASSGRTGSNYGYTF.

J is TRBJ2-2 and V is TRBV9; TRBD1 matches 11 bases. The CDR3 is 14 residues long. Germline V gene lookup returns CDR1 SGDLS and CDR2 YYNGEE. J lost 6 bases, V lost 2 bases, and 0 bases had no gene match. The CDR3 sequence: CASSVGQGAGELFF. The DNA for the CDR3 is TGTGCCAGCAGCGTGGGACAGGGGGCCGGGGAGCTGTTTTTT.

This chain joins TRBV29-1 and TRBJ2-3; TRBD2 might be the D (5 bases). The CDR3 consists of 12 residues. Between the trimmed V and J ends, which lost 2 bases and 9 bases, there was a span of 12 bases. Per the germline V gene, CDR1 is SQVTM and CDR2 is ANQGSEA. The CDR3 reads CSVEQSGATQYF. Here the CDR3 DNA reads TGCAGCGTTGAACAGAGCGGCGCCACGCAGTATTTT.

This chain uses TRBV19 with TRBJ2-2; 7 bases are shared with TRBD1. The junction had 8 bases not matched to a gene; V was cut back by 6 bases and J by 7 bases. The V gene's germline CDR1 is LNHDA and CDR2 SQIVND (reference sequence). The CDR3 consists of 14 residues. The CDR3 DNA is TGTGCCAGTAGGAACACAGGGGCGAGCGGGGAGCTGTTTTTT. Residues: CASRNTGASGELFF.

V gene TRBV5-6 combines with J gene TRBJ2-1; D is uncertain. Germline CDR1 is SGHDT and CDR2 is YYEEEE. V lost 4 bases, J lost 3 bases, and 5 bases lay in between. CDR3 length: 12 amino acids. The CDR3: CASSGLYNEQFF. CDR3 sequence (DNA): TGTGCCAGCAGCGGGCTCTACAATGAGCAGTTCTTC.

CDR3 coding DNA: TGCGCCAGCAGCTTGGGACTTGAAGCTTTCTTT. It encodes CASSLGLEAFF. The chain carries TRBV5-1 and TRBJ1-1; D not resolved. There are 11 residues in the CDR3. Germline CDR1 SGHRS, CDR2 YFSETQ. Trimming pared 0 bases from V and 7 bases from J, leaving 4 bases between.

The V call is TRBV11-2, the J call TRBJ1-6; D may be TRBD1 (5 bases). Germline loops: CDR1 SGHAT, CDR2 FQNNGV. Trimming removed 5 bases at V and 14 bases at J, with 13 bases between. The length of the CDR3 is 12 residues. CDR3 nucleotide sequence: TGTGCCAGCAGCCCGGCGGGGCTCACCCTCCACTTT. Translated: CASSPAGLTLHF.

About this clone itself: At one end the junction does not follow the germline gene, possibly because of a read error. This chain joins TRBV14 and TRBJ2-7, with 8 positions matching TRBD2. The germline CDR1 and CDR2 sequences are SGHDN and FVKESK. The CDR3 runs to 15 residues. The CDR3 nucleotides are TGTGCCAGCAGCCTATTAACTAGCGGCTCCTCCGAGCAGTACTTC. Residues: CASSLLTSGSSEQYF. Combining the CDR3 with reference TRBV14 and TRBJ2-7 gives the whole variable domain EAGVTQFPSHSVIEKGQTVTLRCDPISGHDNLYWYRRVMGKEIKFLLHFVKESKQDESGMPNNRFLAERTGGTYSTLKVQPAELEDSGVYFCASSLLTSGSSEQYFGPGTRLTVT.

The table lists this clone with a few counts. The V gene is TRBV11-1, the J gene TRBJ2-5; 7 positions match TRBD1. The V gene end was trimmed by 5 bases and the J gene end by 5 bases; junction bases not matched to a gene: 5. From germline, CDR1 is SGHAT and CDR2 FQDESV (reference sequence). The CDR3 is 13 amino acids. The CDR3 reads CASSADRVETQYF. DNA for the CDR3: TGTGCCAGCAGCGCAGACAGGGTTGAGACCCAGTACTTC.

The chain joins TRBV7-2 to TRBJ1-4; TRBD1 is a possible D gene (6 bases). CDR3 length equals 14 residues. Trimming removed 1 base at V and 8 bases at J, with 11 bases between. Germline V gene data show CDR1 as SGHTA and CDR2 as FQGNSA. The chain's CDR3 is CASSLDRAGEKLFF. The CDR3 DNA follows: TGTGCCAGCAGCTTAGACAGGGCTGGGGAAAAACTGTTTTTT.

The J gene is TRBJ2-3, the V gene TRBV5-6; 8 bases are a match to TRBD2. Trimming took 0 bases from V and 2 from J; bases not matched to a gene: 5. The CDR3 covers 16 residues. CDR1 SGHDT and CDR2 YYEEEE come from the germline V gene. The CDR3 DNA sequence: TGTGCCAGCAGCTTGGCCCCGGGGGGGACCACAGATACGCAGTATTTT. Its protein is CASSLAPGGTTDTQYF.

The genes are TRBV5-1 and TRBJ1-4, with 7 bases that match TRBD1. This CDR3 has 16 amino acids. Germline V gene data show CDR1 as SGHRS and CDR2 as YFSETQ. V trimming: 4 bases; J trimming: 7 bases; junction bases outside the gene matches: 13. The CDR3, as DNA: TGCGCCAGCAGCATCGACAGGGCAACCGTCGGTGAAAAACTGTTTTTT. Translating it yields CASSIDRATVGEKLFF.

The CDR3 loop reads CASSQGGPGGISPLHF. The CDR3 bases are TGTGCCAGCAGCCAAGGGGGTCCAGGGGGAATTTCACCCCTCCACTTT. V is TRBV14 and J is TRBJ1-6; TRBD1 agrees at 7 bases. The CDR3 extends over 16 amino acids. V lost 1 base and J lost 9; bases outside the gene matches: 9. Germline loops: CDR1 SGHDN, CDR2 FVKESK. The complete variable domain, with remaining parts taken from reference TRBV14 and TRBJ1-6, reads EAGVTQFPSHSVIEKGQTVTLRCDPISGHDNLYWYRRVMGKEIKFLLHFVKESKQDESGMPNNRFLAERTGGTYSTLKVQPAELEDSGVYFCASSQGGPGGISPLHFGNGTRLTVT.

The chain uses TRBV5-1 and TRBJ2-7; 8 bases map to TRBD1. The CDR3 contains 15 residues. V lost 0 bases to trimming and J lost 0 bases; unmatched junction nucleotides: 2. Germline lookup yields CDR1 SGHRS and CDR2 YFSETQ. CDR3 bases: TGCGCCAGCAGCTTGGGACAGGGGTACTCCTACGAGCAGTACTTC. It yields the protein CASSLGQGYSYEQYF.

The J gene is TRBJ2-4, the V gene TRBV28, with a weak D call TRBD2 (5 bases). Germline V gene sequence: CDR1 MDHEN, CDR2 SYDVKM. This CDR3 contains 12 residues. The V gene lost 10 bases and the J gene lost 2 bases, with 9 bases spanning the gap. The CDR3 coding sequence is TGTGCCATTGAGGGTACCAAAAACATTCAGTACTTC. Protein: CAIEGTKNIQYF.

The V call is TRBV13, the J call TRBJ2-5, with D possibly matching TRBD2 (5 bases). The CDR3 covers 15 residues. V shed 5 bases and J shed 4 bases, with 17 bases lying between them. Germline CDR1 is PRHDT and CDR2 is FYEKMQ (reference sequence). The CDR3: CASSKWGVDPETQYF. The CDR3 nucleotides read TGTGCCAGCAGCAAATGGGGAGTAGATCCAGAGACCCAGTACTTC.

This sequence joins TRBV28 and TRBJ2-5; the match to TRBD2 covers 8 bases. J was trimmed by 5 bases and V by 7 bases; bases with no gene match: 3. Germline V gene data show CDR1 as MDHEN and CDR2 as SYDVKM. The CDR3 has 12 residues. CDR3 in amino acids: CASITGGETQYF. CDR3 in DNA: TGTGCCAGCATCACGGGAGGGGAGACCCAGTACTTC.

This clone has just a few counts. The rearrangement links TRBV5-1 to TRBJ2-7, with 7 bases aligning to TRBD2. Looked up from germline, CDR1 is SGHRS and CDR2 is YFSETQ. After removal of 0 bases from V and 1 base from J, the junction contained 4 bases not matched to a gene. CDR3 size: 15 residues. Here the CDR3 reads CASSLALAVSYEQYF. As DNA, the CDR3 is TGCGCCAGCAGCTTGGCGCTAGCGGTATCCTACGAGCAGTACTTC.

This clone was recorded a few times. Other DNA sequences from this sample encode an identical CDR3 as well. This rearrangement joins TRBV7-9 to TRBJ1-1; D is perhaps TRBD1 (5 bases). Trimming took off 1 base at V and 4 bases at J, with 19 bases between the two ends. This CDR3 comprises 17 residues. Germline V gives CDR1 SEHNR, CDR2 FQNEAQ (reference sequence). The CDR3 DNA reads TGTGCCAGCAGCTTAGGGTTCGCTGACAGAGTTGTCACTGAAGCTTTCTTT. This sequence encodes CASSLGFADRVVTEAFF.

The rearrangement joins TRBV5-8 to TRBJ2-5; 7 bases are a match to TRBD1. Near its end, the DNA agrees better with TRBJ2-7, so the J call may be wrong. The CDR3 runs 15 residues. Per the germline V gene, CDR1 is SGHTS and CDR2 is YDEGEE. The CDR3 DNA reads TGTGCCAGCAGTTCCGGTACCAGGGGGATCCACGAGCAGTACTTC. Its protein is CASSSGTRGIHEQYF.

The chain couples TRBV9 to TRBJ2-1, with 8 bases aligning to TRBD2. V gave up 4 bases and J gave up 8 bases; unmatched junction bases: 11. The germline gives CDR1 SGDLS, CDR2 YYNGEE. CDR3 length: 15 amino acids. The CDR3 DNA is TGTGCCAGCAGCCCCCGGGTAGCGGGGTTGGATGAGCAGTTCTTC. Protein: CASSPRVAGLDEQFF.

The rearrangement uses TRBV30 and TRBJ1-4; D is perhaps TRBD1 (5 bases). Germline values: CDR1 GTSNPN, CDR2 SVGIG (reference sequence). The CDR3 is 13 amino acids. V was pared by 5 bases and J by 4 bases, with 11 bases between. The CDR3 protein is CAWGQGLNEKLFF. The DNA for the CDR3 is TGTGCCTGGGGGCAGGGCCTTAATGAAAAACTGTTTTTT.

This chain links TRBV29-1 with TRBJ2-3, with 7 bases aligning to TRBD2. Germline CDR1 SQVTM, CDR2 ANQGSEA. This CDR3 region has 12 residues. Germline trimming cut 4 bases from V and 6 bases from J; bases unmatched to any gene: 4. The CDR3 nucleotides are TGCAGCGTTGTGGCGGGAGACGATACGCAGTATTTT. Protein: CSVVAGDDTQYF.

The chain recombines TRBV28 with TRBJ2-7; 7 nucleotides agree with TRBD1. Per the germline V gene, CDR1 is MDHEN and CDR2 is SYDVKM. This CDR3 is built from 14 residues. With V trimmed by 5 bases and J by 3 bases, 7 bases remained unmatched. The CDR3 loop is CASSPPGQSYEQYF. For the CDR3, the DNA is TGTGCCAGCAGTCCCCCGGGACAGAGCTACGAGCAGTACTTC.

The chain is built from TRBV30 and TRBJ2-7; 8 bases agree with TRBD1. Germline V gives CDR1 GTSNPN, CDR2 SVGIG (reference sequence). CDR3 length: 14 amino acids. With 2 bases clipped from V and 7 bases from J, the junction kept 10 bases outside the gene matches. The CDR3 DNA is TGTGCCTGGAGTCGTTCCCGACAGGGGCGGGAGCAGTACTTC. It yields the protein CAWSRSRQGREQYF.

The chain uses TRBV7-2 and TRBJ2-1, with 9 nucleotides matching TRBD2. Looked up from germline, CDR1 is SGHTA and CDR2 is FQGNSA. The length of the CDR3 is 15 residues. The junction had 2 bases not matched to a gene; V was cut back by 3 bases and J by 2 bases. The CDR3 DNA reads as TGTGCCAGCAGCTTTAGCGGGGGTCCCTACAATGAGCAGTTCTTC. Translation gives CASSFSGGPYNEQFF.